This record looks at one T cell receptor (beta chain) sequence and its context. Its antigen remains unidentified. Looked up from germline, CDR1 is MNHEY and CDR2 is SMNVEV (reference sequence). This CDR3 has 14 amino acids. V was cut by 3 bases and J by 2 bases, with 9 bases left in between. Time point in this sample: newly diagnosed GD, antithyroid drugs for less than 3 months. Making the TCR library involved RNA that had been extracted from PBMCs. Library construction for TCR beta used iRepertoire HTBI primers and Arm-PCR of CDR3 regions. TCRdb independently ran MiXCR on the multiplex PCR reads; one entry per CDR3 protein. The sample shows 530,000 or so distinct CDR3 sequences, about 13% of them seen only once. This sample stems from a study of regulatory T cells in long-lasting Graves disease. Study-wide results and limits: The analysis examined peripheral blood only and excluded thyroid tissue. Persistent disease preferred TRBV28, TRBJ1-2 and TRBJ2-5.

This sample was shared with a second study, whose subject was T cells in Graves' hyperthyroidism and ophthalmopathy. As reported in that work: Ophthalmopathy and stable hyperthyroidism were separated by a 13 V-J model.

V and J are TRBV27 and TRBJ2-3; D possibly corresponds to TRBD2 (5 bases). The sample was peripheral blood mononuclear cells (PBMCs), taken at new diagnosis, from a patient treated with antithyroid drugs. The receptor's source is a man under 40 with Graves disease. The CDR3 loop reads CASSFFGNTDTQYF. The CDR3 DNA sequence: TGTGCCAGCAGTTTTTTCGGGAACACAGATACGCAGTATTTT.